Below, 18 T cell receptor beta chains from the same sample are listed, as sequenced in a study of vaccination and CD4 T cells after COVID-19. No antigen has been identified for these receptors. The assay that was used to sequence DNA from cultured CD4+ T cells was the Oncomine TCR Beta short-read assay. TCRdb fed the PCR reads into MiXCR, producing one record per CDR3 protein. The sample shows 15,000 to 20,000 distinct CDR3 sequences, around 35% of them seen only once. The treatment was: 10-day PBMC culture with coronavirus spike peptide pools or control peptides (ViraFEST assay). Material for sequencing was CD4+ T cells from blood, cultured in vitro. Receptors originate from a human donor who had recovered from COVID-19.

This clonotype is categorized as medium-sized. The rearrangement uses TRBV6-4 and TRBJ2-2, with 9 bases fitting TRBD2. V shed 2 bases, J shed 3 bases, and the junction held 1 base outside the gene matches. The CDR3 contains 15 residues. In germline, CDR1 is MRHNA, CDR2 SNTAGT. Written as DNA, the CDR3 is TGTGCCAGCAGTGACGGCGGGAGGGACACCGGGGAGCTGTTTTTT. Its protein product is CASSDGGRDTGELFF.

This clonotype was detected only once. V is TRBV10-3 and J is TRBJ2-4; D possibly matches TRBD1 or TRBD2 (5 bases each). The germline gives CDR1 ENHRY, CDR2 SYGVKD. V was cut by 3 bases and J by 0 bases, with 9 bases left in between. The CDR3 is 15 residues long. This chain's CDR3 is CAISDRDLAKNIQYF. CDR3 sequence (DNA): TGTGCCATCAGTGATCGGGACCTAGCCAAAAACATTCAGTACTTC.

The chain uses TRBV7-8 and TRBJ2-2, with TRBD1 as a possible D gene (6 bases). The CDR3 covers 18 residues. The germline V and J ends were trimmed by 4 bases and 7 bases, with 25 bases remaining between them. CDR1 SGHVS and CDR2 FQNEAQ come from the germline V gene. CDR3 region: CASSSTRRTDRGVGELFF. CDR3 coding DNA: TGTGCCAGCAGCTCGACCCGACGGACAGATCGGGGTGTCGGGGAGCTGTTTTTT.

This clonotype was counted between two and nine times. The chain joins TRBV7-9 to TRBJ2-1, with 9 bases fitting TRBD2. V lost 3 bases, J lost 5 bases, and 8 bases stayed unmatched. Germline V gives CDR1 SEHNR, CDR2 FQNEAQ (reference sequence). The CDR3 covers 16 residues. The CDR3 protein is CASSFSSGLADNEQFF. CDR3 coding DNA: TGTGCCAGCAGCTTTTCGTCGGGACTAGCCGACAATGAGCAGTTCTTC.

The V call is TRBV5-1, the J call TRBJ2-3; D unresolved. The CDR3 consists of 14 residues. Germline assignment: CDR1 SGHRS and CDR2 YFSETQ. Trimming took off 1 base at V and 0 bases at J, with 6 bases between the two ends. For the CDR3, the DNA is TGCGCCAGCAGCTTGCTTGTCAGCACAGATACGCAGTATTTT. Amino acid sequence: CASSLLVSTDTQYF. Variable domain in full (rest from reference TRBV5-1 and TRBJ2-3): KAGVTQTPRYLIKTRGQQVTLSCSPISGHRSVSWYQQTPGQGLQFLFEYFSETQRNKGNFPGRFSGRQFSNSRSEMNVSTLELGDSALYLCASSLLVSTDTQYFGPGTRLTVL.

This clonotype has only a few counts. The CDR3 DNA follows: TGTGCCAGCAGTTACTCCTTAGCGGGAGTAGGAGAGACCCAGTACTTC. Its translation: CASSYSLAGVGETQYF. The V gene is TRBV6-2 or TRBV6-3, the J gene TRBJ2-5, with 9 nucleotides matching TRBD2. V dropped 0 bases and J dropped 4; count of bases not matched to a gene: 6. Germline CDR1 is MNHEY and CDR2 is SVGEGT. The CDR3 has 16 residues.

The chain carries TRBV28 and TRBJ1-6, with D perhaps matching TRBD1 (6 bases). The CDR3 loop spans 16 amino acids. Germline CDR1 MDHEN, CDR2 SYDVKM. The V end lost 6 bases, the J end lost 7 bases, and 19 bases lay between the germline ends. For the CDR3, the DNA is TGTGCCAGCAGAACAACGGCAGGGGAGTACAATTCACCCCTCCACTTT. Protein product: CASRTTAGEYNSPLHF.

The rearrangement joins TRBV27 to TRBJ1-2, with a possible D match to TRBD1 (6 bases). V was clipped by 6 bases and J by 4 bases, with 24 bases between them. Per the germline V gene, CDR1 is MNHEY and CDR2 is SMNVEV (reference sequence). The CDR3 consists of 17 residues. The CDR3 is CASRSSRLTGSSYGYTF. Here the CDR3 DNA reads TGTGCCAGCAGATCCTCACGATTAACAGGGTCTTCCTATGGCTACACCTTC.

This clonotype turned up a few times. The chain recombines TRBV15 with TRBJ1-1; unclear D gene. The V gene lost 0 bases and the J gene lost 4 bases, with 3 bases spanning the gap. The CDR3 loop spans 12 amino acids. The V gene's germline CDR1 is LNHNV and CDR2 YYDKDF (reference sequence). CDR3 in DNA: TGTGCCACCAGCAGAGAGGCCACTGAAGCTTTCTTT. Encoded protein: CATSREATEAFF.

This clonotype has only a few counts. The chain employs TRBV4-1 and TRBJ1-2; 8 nucleotides line up with TRBD1. V trimming: 1 base; J trimming: 1 base; junction bases outside the gene matches: 2. Germline CDR1 and CDR2: MGHRA and YSYEKL. The CDR3 spans 15 residues. This CDR3 reads CASSQVTGGNYGYTF. As DNA, the CDR3 is TGCGCCAGCAGCCAAGTAACAGGGGGTAACTATGGCTACACCTTC.

The chain uses TRBV11-2 and TRBJ1-1, with a possible D match to TRBD1 (5 bases). Per germline, CDR1 SGHAT and CDR2 FQNNGV. There are 15 residues in the CDR3. Trimming took off 4 bases at V and 5 bases at J, with 17 bases between the two ends. CDR3 loop: CASSSYGGVGTEAFF. The CDR3, as DNA: TGTGCCAGCAGCTCCTACGGGGGAGTAGGGACTGAAGCTTTCTTT.

The chain combines TRBV5-1 with TRBJ1-6; a weak D match, TRBD1 (6 bases). Trimming stripped 1 base from V and 6 bases from J, with 8 bases between. This CDR3 has 14 residues. Germline V lookup: CDR1 SGHRS, CDR2 YFSETQ. The CDR3 region is CASSLFRGNSPLHF. The CDR3 nucleotides read TGCGCCAGCAGCTTGTTCAGGGGTAATTCACCCCTCCACTTT.

The chain links TRBV6-2 or TRBV6-3 to TRBJ2-3; D may be TRBD2 (5 bases). The ends were cut back, 2 bases at V and 2 bases at J, with 8 bases in the middle. The CDR3 is 14 amino acids. The germline V gene has CDR1 MNHEY and CDR2 SVGEGT. The CDR3, as DNA: TGTGCCAGCAGTTACGAGACTACCACAGATACGCAGTATTTT. Translation: CASSYETTTDTQYF.

V usage is TRBV18 and J usage is TRBJ2-1, with D perhaps matching TRBD1 (6 bases). The CDR3 spans 15 residues. CDR1 is KGHSH and CDR2 is LQKENI in the germline V gene. The V end lost 3 bases, the J end lost 0 bases, and 9 bases lay between the germline ends. CDR3 loop: CASSPRGSSYNEQFF. The CDR3 bases are TGTGCCAGCTCACCCAGGGGAAGCTCCTACAATGAGCAGTTCTTC.

The chain recombines TRBV20-1 with TRBJ2-4, with D tentatively TRBD2 (9 bases). Per germline, CDR1 DFQATT and CDR2 SNEGSKA (reference sequence). This CDR3 comprises 16 residues. V was pared by 6 bases and J by 1 base, with 19 bases between. This CDR3 reads CSARGRTSAAKNIQYF. CDR3 bases: TGCAGTGCCAGGGGGCGGACTAGCGCGGCCAAAAACATTCAGTACTTC.

This clonotype was seen a handful of times. The V gene is TRBV2, the J gene TRBJ1-1; D gene ambiguous. The CDR3 totals 14 residues. Trimming pared 3 bases from V and 0 bases from J, leaving 8 bases between. Germline CDR1 and CDR2: SNHLY and FYNNEI. The CDR3 loop is CASSDPNLNTEAFF. For the CDR3, the DNA is TGTGCCAGCAGTGATCCGAACCTGAACACTGAAGCTTTCTTT.

This clonotype was found a few times. The chain uses TRBV7-2 and TRBJ2-5, with 7 nucleotides matching TRBD2. Germline CDR1 reads SGHTA; CDR2 reads FQGNSA. Trimming at V came to 5 bases and at J to 0 bases, leaving 9 bases not matched to a gene. This CDR3 spans 16 amino acids. This chain's CDR3 is CASSPSTGRNQETQYF. The CDR3, as DNA: TGTGCCAGCAGCCCGTCTACCGGGAGGAACCAAGAGACCCAGTACTTC.

The chain carries TRBV5-1 and TRBJ2-5; 14 positions match TRBD2. J was trimmed by 4 bases and V by 4 bases; bases with no gene match: 6. The germline V gene encodes CDR1 SGHRS and CDR2 YFSETQ. The CDR3 loop spans 16 amino acids. CDR3 nucleotides: TGCGCCAGCAGCAGCGGGACTAGCGGGAGTTTAGAGACCCAGTACTTC. Encoded protein: CASSSGTSGSLETQYF.